This is a list of T cell receptor beta chains from one sample in a study of blood T cell repertoires in COVID-19. Method: immunoSEQ multiplex PCR; TCRdb's copy keeps in-frame clones and lacks some. The table lists 170,000 or so clones, 65% to 85% of them singletons. Sequences were obtained from peripheral blood. These receptors originate from a woman aged 60-75 years with acute or convalescent COVID-19. Each CDR3 is given with its conserved first and last residue. A D gene is named only where the DNA matches it firmly. Some rows mark clone size as missing; the rest say once, few, many or name a class of expanded clone.

CASSHRTDLKTQYF | TGTGCCAGCAGCCACCGGACAGACCTCAAGACCCAGTACTTC | TRBJ2-5 | - | - | TRBV7-2
CASSLETGWNTEAFF | TGTGCCAGCAGCTTGGAGACAGGGTGGAACACTGAAGCTTTCTTT | TRBJ1-1 | TRBD1 | few | TRBV5-4
CASSPRPGGSTSGGLYNEQFF | TGCGCCAGCAGCCCCCGGCCAGGGGGGTCGACTAGCGGGGGACTTTACAATGAGCAGTTCTTC | TRBJ2-1 | TRBD2 | few | TRBV4-1
CASSEALRGEQYF | TGTGCCAGCAGTGAAGCTTTAAGGGGAGAGCAGTACTTC | TRBJ2-7 | - | - | TRBV6-1
CASSALAGGADTQYF | TGTGCCAGCAGTGCCCTAGCGGGGGGTGCAGATACGCAGTATTTT | TRBJ2-3 | TRBD2 | - | TRBV2
CASSLSYSQETQYF | TGTGCCAGCAGTCTATCATATTCTCAAGAGACCCAGTACTTC | TRBJ2-5 | - | few | TRBV2
CASSYSTRGQGYEQYF | TGTGCCAGCAGTTACTCGACGCGGGGACAGGGCTACGAGCAGTACTTC | TRBJ2-7 | TRBD1 | - | TRBV6-5
CASSLEVTGGGQYF | TGTGCCAGCAGCTTAGAAGTGACAGGGGGTGGCCAGTACTTC | TRBJ2-5 | TRBD1 | - | TRBV11-2
CASSRLGGDSTGELFF | TGTGCCAGCAGCCGGCTGGGTGGGGACTCCACCGGGGAGCTGTTTTTT | TRBJ2-2 | - | few | TRBV5-6
CASSRGRSSYEQYF | TGTGCCAGCAGCCGAGGGCGGAGCTCCTACGAGCAGTACTTC | TRBJ2-7 | - | - | TRBV28
CASSLAPSGGAYEQYF | TGTGCCAGCAGTCTAGCGCCTAGCGGGGGGGCCTACGAGCAGTACTTC | TRBJ2-7 | TRBD2 | - | TRBV13
CASRTYSDSTDTQYF | TGTGCCAGCAGGACTTATTCGGACTCCACAGATACGCAGTATTTT | TRBJ2-3 | - | once | TRBV9
CASSPYRVGEETQYF | TGTGCCAGTAGTCCATACAGGGTAGGAGAGGAGACCCAGTACTTC | TRBJ2-5 | - | - | TRBV19
CASSPAGPFTDTQYF | TGCGCCAGCAGCCCGGCGGGTCCCTTCACAGATACGCAGTATTTT | TRBJ2-3 | - | - | TRBV5-1
CASRRTGATEAFF | TGTGCCAGCAGAAGGACAGGGGCGACTGAAGCTTTCTTT | TRBJ1-1 | TRBD1 | - | TRBV7-3
CASSIEGGSGNTIYF | TGCGCCAGCAGTATTGAGGGAGGCTCTGGAAACACCATATATTTT | TRBJ1-3 | - | - | TRBV5-1
CASSIDRTGLLGYTF | TGTGCCAGTAGTATAGATCGGACAGGTCTCTTGGGCTACACCTTC | TRBJ1-2 | TRBD1 | once | TRBV19
CASSVGWGQDQETQYF | TGTGCCAGCAGCGTAGGGTGGGGACAGGACCAAGAGACCCAGTACTTC | TRBJ2-5 | TRBD1 | - | TRBV9
CASSQAIGGYSNSPLHF | TGCGCCAGCAGCCAAGCGATCGGGGGTTATTCCAATTCACCCCTCCACTTT | TRBJ1-6 | - | - | TRBV4-3
CASSSGGGLYNEQFF | TGTGCCAGCAGCTCCGGGGGGGGCCTCTACAATGAGCAGTTCTTC | TRBJ2-1 | TRBD2 | - | TRBV9
CAISEGQGTNTEAFF | TGTGCCATCAGTGAGGGACAGGGAACTAACACTGAAGCTTTCTTT | TRBJ1-1 | TRBD1 | - | TRBV10-3
CASSLLSNQPQHF | TGTGCCAGCAGCTTATTAAGCAATCAGCCCCAGCATTTT | TRBJ1-5 | - | - | TRBV7-2
CASSQGPPRGVSRGNQPQHF | TGCGCCAGCAGCCAAGGACCGCCCAGGGGGGTCTCACGAGGCAATCAGCCCCAGCATTTT | TRBJ1-5 | TRBD1 | - | TRBV4-1
CASRDRVNTEAFF | TGTGCCAGCAGGGACAGGGTGAACACTGAAGCTTTCTTT | TRBJ1-1 | TRBD1 | - | TRBV6-5
CASRQTAGANTGELFF | TGTGCCAGCAGACAAACAGCGGGGGCCAACACCGGGGAGCTGTTTTTT | TRBJ2-2 | TRBD2 | - | TRBV5-4
CATSRDAGDTDTQYF | TGTGCCACCAGCAGAGATGCGGGGGACACAGATACGCAGTATTTT | TRBJ2-3 | TRBD2 | - | TRBV15
CASSSVGLGSDTQYF | TGTGCCAGCAGTTCCGTAGGACTGGGCTCAGATACGCAGTATTTT | TRBJ2-3 | - | - | TRBV6-2/TRBV6-3
CSAGTDSTGELFF | TGCAGCGCCGGGACAGACTCCACCGGGGAGCTGTTTTTT | TRBJ2-2 | TRBD1 | - | TRBV29-1
CASSYDRVVGSDTQYF | TGTGCCAGCAGTTACGACAGGGTAGTAGGGTCAGATACGCAGTATTTT | TRBJ2-3 | TRBD1 | - | TRBV6-2/TRBV6-3
CASSYRAEGTEAFF | TGTGCCAGCAGTTACAGGGCGGAGGGGACTGAAGCTTTCTTT | TRBJ1-1 | - | - | TRBV6-5
CSVEGAGGAGTDTQYF | TGCAGCGTTGAAGGGGCTGGGGGGGCCGGCACAGATACGCAGTATTTT | TRBJ2-3 | - | - | TRBV29-1
CASSPIGSGEGEQFF | TGTGCCAGCAGCCCCATAGGTAGCGGGGAGGGAGAGCAGTTCTTC | TRBJ2-1 | - | - | TRBV21-1
CASSLPGRAGGYTF | TGTGCCAGCAGCTTACCGGGCAGGGCTGGTGGCTACACCTTC | TRBJ1-2 | - | once | TRBV7-2
CASSANRAQETQYF | TGTGCCAGCAGTGCCAACAGGGCCCAAGAGACCCAGTACTTC | TRBJ2-5 | - | - | TRBV27
CASSQGWGGGAADTIYF | TGCGCCAGCAGCCAAGGATGGGGAGGAGGCGCAGCGGACACCATATATTTT | TRBJ1-3 | - | - | TRBV4-1
CASSLNGGDTEAFF | TGTGCCAGCAGCTTAAACGGGGGTGACACTGAAGCTTTCTTT | TRBJ1-1 | - | once | TRBV7-8
CASSLVLGEPYEQYF | TGTGCCAGCAGCTTAGTCTTAGGGGAACCCTACGAGCAGTACTTC | TRBJ2-7 | - | - | TRBV7-9
CASSSRGGGRETQYF | TGTGCCAGCAGCTCCAGAGGGGGCGGGCGAGAGACCCAGTACTTC | TRBJ2-5 | TRBD1 | - | TRBV11-3
CSVEGRGSYEQYF | TGCAGCGTTGAAGGCAGGGGATCCTACGAGCAGTACTTC | TRBJ2-7 | - | - | TRBV29-1
CASTQEGGTRGYTF | TGTGCCAGCACCCAGGAGGGAGGCACTAGGGGCTACACCTTC | TRBJ1-2 | - | - | TRBV6-5
CASSLGQAQPQHF | TGCGCCAGCAGCTTGGGGCAGGCTCAGCCCCAGCATTTT | TRBJ1-5 | - | - | TRBV5-1
CASSQVTYGYTF | TGCGCCAGCAGCCAAGTTACATATGGCTACACCTTC | TRBJ1-2 | - | - | TRBV4-1
CASSLLTGDNEQFF | TGTGCCAGCAGCTTATTGACAGGGGACAATGAGCAGTTCTTC | TRBJ2-1 | TRBD1 | - | TRBV7-9
CAISEARQSSTEAFF | TGTGCCATCAGTGAGGCCCGACAGTCCAGCACTGAAGCTTTCTTT | TRBJ1-1 | - | - | TRBV10-3
CASSVVSSGNTIYF | TGTGCCAGCAGCGTAGTGAGCTCTGGAAACACCATATATTTT | TRBJ1-3 | - | few | TRBV9
CASSDGSPSEQYF | TGTGCCAGCAGTGACGGGAGCCCTAGCGAGCAGTACTTC | TRBJ2-7 | - | - | TRBV2
CASGQDRGHNQPQHF | TGTGCCAGCGGCCAAGACAGGGGTCACAATCAGCCCCAGCATTTT | TRBJ1-5 | TRBD1 | - | TRBV2
CASSYRGVGYGYTF | TGTGCCAGCAGTTACAGGGGCGTGGGCTATGGCTACACCTTC | TRBJ1-2 | - | - | TRBV6-5
CASSQEDSSNQPQHF | TGTGCCAGCAGCCAAGAAGACTCTAGCAATCAGCCCCAGCATTTT | TRBJ1-5 | - | - | TRBV4-2
CASSPAETGGRYGYTF | TGTGCCAGCAGCCCAGCCGAGACGGGGGGGAGGTATGGCTACACCTTC | TRBJ1-2 | - | - | TRBV5-4
CASSRDRGDQPQHF | TGTGCCAGCAGCAGGGACAGGGGGGATCAGCCCCAGCATTTT | TRBJ1-5 | TRBD1 | - | TRBV7-9
CASSQETTGDYGYTF | TGTGCCAGCAGCCAAGAAACAACGGGGGACTATGGCTACACCTTC | TRBJ1-2 | - | - | TRBV4-2
CASSTGLNTGELFF | TGTGCCAGCAGCACAGGATTAAACACCGGGGAGCTGTTTTTT | TRBJ2-2 | - | few | TRBV7-9
CASSYNRVVNQPQHF | TGTGCCAGCAGTTACAACAGGGTAGTTAATCAGCCCCAGCATTTT | TRBJ1-5 | - | once | TRBV6-5